The 9 T cell receptor beta chains listed next were all sequenced from one sample in a study of blood T cell repertoires in COVID-19. The assay was immunoSEQ multiplex PCR, and TCRdb's table has in-frame clones only and misses some. This table holds hundreds of thousands of clones, roughly 91% found once. Sequencing used peripheral blood. These receptors originate from a woman aged 40-49 years who had recovered from COVID-19.

A few counts support this clone. The gene calls are TRBV16 and TRBJ2-1; perhaps TRBD2 as D (7 bases). The CDR3 length is 16 residues. Germline assignment: CDR1 KGHSY and CDR2 FQNENV. V was shortened by 3 bases and J by 9 bases, with 21 bases between the two germline ends. CDR3 sequence (DNA): TGTGCCAGCAGCCACCCCGGACTAGTACCACAGGGTGAGCAGTTCTTC. Amino acid sequence: CASSHPGLVPQGEQFF.

This chain uses TRBV18 with TRBJ1-1; weak D call: TRBD1 (6 bases). The V gene lost 4 bases and the J gene lost 1 base, with 19 bases spanning the gap. This CDR3 spans 17 amino acids. CDR1 and CDR2 from the germline V gene are KGHSH and LQKENI. The CDR3, as DNA: TGTGCCAGCTCACTCCACCCCTACAGGGTCCCGAACACTGAAGCTTTCTTT. Protein: CASSLHPYRVPNTEAFF. Based on the CDR3 plus reference TRBV18 and TRBJ1-1, the full variable domain is NAGVMQNPRHLVRRRGQEARLRCSPMKGHSHVYWYRQLPEEGLKFMVYLQKENIIDESGMPKERFSAEFPKEGPSILRIQQVVRGDSAAYFCASSLHPYRVPNTEAFFGQGTRLTVV.

This chain connects TRBV18 to TRBJ1-5, with 9 bases lining up with TRBD1. The germline V gene has CDR1 KGHSH and CDR2 LQKENI. Germline trimming cut 4 bases from V and 6 bases from J; bases unmatched to any gene: 7. The CDR3 extends over 15 amino acids. The CDR3 region is CASSLVPGQGQPQHF. In DNA, the CDR3 is TGTGCCAGCTCACTCGTCCCGGGACAGGGTCAGCCCCAGCATTTT.

This chain connects TRBV3-1 (or the pseudogene TRBV3-2) to TRBJ2-3, with D possibly matching TRBD2 (5 bases). The CDR3 contains 16 residues. CDR1 and CDR2 from the germline V gene are LGHDT and YNNKEL (reference sequence). Trimming took off 0 bases at V and 0 bases at J, with 10 bases between the two ends. CDR3 residues: CASSQDRGRSTDTQYF. The DNA for the CDR3 is TGTGCCAGCAGCCAAGATCGGGGTCGAAGCACAGATACGCAGTATTTT.

J is TRBJ1-2 and V is TRBV24-1; TRBD1 matches 8 bases. Trimming at V came to 4 bases and at J to 8 bases, leaving 8 bases not matched to a gene. CDR1 is KGHDR and CDR2 is SFDVKD in the germline V gene. The CDR3 extends over 14 amino acids. CDR3 residues: CATSDPDRVKGYTF. Here the CDR3 DNA reads TGTGCCACCAGTGACCCGGACAGGGTGAAGGGCTACACCTTC.

This sequence joins TRBV3-1 (or the pseudogene TRBV3-2) and TRBJ2-2, with TRBD2 matching over 12 bases. This CDR3 contains 17 residues. The V and J ends lost 4 bases and 3 bases, in that order; junction bases with no gene match: 6. Germline lookup yields CDR1 LGHDT and CDR2 YNNKEL (reference sequence). As DNA, the CDR3 is TGTGCCAGCAGCCGCCTAGCGGGAGGGGGGTACACCGGGGAGCTGTTTTTT. This encodes CASSRLAGGGYTGELFF.

The chain recombines TRBV27 with TRBJ1-5; tentatively, D is TRBD1 (5 bases). This CDR3 has 15 residues. V lost 5 bases to trimming and J lost 7 bases, with 18 bases between them. From germline, CDR1 is MNHEY and CDR2 SMNVEV (reference sequence). The CDR3 reads CASSPRQTSWQPQHF. CDR3 DNA: TGTGCCAGCAGTCCCAGACAGACCTCCTGGCAGCCCCAGCATTTT.

This chain uses TRBV7-2 with TRBJ2-1; D remains ambiguous. The V end was cut by 1 base, the J end by 2 bases, with 9 bases between. Germline CDR1 reads SGHTA; CDR2 reads FQGNSA. CDR3 size: 15 residues. For the CDR3, the DNA is TGTGCCAGCAGCTTAGGGAACAGCCCCTACAATGAGCAGTTCTTC. Its protein is CASSLGNSPYNEQFF.

The chain recombines TRBV19 with TRBJ2-7, with 10 bases identical to TRBD1. The germline gives CDR1 LNHDA, CDR2 SQIVND (reference sequence). After removal of 8 bases from V and 9 bases from J, the junction contained 7 bases not matched to a gene. The CDR3 is 12 amino acids. The CDR3 here is CASAPGQGLQYF. CDR3 sequence (DNA): TGTGCCAGTGCTCCGGGACAGGGGTTGCAGTACTTC.